This T cell receptor beta chain was observed in a study of blood T cell repertoires in COVID-19. About the research overall: The origin of the acute and convalescent COVID-19 samples was the United States, Italy and Spain.

The CDR3 has 16 residues. Per germline, CDR1 SGDLS and CDR2 YYNGEE. Trimming removed 3 bases from V and 4 bases from J; junction bases left unmatched: 5. Seattle cases were enrolled at active infection and followed longitudinally. Original data processing: Reference gene primer amplification gave estimated nucleated cell counts. Only in-frame clones appear in the TCRdb table, and some are missing; sequencing was by immunoSEQ multiplex PCR. The V and J calls and clone size come from that table; D and trimming were worked out from the DNA. The sample shows approximately 140,000 clones, 75% to 90% of them seen only once.

This chain uses TRBV9 with TRBJ2-7, with TRBD2 matching 15 bases. The TCR comes from a woman aged 55-70 years with COVID-19, enrolled during active disease. The sample comprised peripheral blood. The chain's CDR3 is CASSEAGTSGGYEQYF. The CDR3 DNA is TGTGCCAGCAGCGAGGCCGGGACTAGCGGGGGGTACGAGCAGTACTTC.